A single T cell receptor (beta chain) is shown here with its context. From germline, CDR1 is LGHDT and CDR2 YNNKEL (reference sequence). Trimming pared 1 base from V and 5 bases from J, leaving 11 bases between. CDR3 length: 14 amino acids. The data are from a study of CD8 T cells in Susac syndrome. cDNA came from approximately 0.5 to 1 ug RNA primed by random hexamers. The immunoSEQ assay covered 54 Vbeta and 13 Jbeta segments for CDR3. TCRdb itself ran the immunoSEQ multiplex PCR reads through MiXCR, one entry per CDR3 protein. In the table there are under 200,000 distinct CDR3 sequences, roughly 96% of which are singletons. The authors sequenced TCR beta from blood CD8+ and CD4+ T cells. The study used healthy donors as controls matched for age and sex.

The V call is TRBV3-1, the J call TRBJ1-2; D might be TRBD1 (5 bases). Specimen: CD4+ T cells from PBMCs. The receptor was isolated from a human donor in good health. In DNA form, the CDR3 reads TGTGCCAGCAGCCAAGCCACAGGAGAATATGGCTACACCTTC. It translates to CASSQATGEYGYTF.